The table lists the clone carrying this T cell receptor beta chain with a few counts. No antigen is known for it. Trimming removed 1 base from V and 3 bases from J, with 15 bases in between. Germline V gives CDR1 LGHNA, CDR2 YSLEER. This CDR3 contains 16 residues. This sample was taken from a study of identical twins' blood T cells. About the study: Roughly 6 alpha and roughly six beta libraries together yielded 50 million to 65 million reads. Overall study findings and caveats: Shared CDR3 clonotype counts between two donors mainly tracked the product of their cloneset sizes, twins included.

TCRdb ran MiXCR on the 5' RACE reads and lists one entry per CDR3 protein. This sample has 300,000 to 450,000 distinct CDR3 sequences, with 28% found just once. This chain joins TRBV4-3 and TRBJ1-2; TRBD1 is a possible D gene (5 bases). Sequenced sample: PBMCs. This TCR derives from a woman between 18 and 55 years old in good health. The CDR3 coding sequence is TGCGCCAGCAGCCAAGGAGGGGTCTCTGAACACTATGGCTACACCTTC. Translating gives CASSQGGVSEHYGYTF.